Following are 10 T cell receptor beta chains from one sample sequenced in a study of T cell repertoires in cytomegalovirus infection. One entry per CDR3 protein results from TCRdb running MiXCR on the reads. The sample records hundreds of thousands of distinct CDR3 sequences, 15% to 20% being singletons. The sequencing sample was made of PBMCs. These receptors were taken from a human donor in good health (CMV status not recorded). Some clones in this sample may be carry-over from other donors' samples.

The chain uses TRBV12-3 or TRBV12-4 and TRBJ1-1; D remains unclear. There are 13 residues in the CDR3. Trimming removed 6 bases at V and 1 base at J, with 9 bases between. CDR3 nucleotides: TGTGCCAGCAGACCCGGGAAGAACACTGAAGCTTTCTTT. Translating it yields CASRPGKNTEAFF.

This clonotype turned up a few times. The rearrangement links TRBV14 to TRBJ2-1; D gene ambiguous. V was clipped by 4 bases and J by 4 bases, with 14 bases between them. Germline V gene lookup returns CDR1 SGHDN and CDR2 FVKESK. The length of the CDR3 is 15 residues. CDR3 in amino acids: CASSPKYFQYNEQFF. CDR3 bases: TGTGCCAGCAGCCCTAAATACTTTCAATACAATGAGCAGTTCTTC.

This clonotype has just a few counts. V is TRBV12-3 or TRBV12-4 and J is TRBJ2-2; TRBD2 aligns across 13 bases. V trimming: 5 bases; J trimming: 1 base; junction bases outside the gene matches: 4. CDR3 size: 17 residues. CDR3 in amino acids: CASSRTSGSMNTGELFF. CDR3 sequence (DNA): TGTGCCAGCAGTCGGACTAGCGGGAGTATGAACACCGGGGAGCTGTTTTTT.

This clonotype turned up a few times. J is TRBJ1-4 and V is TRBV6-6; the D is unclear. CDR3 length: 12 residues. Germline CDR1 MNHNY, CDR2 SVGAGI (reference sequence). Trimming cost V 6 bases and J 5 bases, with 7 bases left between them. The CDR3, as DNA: TGTGCCAGCAGAGGAGAAAATGAAAAACTGTTTTTT. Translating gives CASRGENEKLFF.

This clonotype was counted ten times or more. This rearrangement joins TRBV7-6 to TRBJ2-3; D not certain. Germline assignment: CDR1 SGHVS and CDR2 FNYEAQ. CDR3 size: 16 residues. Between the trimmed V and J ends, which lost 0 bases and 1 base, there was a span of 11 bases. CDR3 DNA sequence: TGTGCCAGCAGCTTAGCTCCCGCGACCCGCACAGATACGCAGTATTTT. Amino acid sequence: CASSLAPATRTDTQYF.

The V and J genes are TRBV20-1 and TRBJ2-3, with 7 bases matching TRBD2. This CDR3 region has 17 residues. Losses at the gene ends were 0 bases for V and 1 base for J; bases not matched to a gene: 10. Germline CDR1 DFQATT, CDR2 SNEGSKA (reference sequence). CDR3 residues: CSARDRTGREGTDTQYF. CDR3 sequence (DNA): TGCAGTGCTAGAGATCGGACTGGGAGGGAGGGCACAGATACGCAGTATTTT.

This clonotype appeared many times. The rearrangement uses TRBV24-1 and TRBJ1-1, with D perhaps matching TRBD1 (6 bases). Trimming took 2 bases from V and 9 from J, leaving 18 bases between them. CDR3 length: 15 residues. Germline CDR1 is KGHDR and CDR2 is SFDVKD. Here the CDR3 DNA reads TGTGCCACCAGTGATTCGCAGGACAGATGGGGAAAAGCTTTCTTT. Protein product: CATSDSQDRWGKAFF.

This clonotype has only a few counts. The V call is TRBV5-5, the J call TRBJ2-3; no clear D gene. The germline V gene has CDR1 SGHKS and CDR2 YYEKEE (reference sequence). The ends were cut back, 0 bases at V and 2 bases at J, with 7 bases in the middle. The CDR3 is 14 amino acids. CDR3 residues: CASSLEQFTDTQYF. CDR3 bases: TGTGCCAGCAGCTTGGAGCAGTTCACAGATACGCAGTATTTT.

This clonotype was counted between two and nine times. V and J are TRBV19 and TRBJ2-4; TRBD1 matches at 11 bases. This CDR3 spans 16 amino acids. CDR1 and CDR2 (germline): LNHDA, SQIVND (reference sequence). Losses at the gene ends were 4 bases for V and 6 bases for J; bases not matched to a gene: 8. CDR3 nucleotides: TGTGCCAGTAGTAGCGGGACAGGGGGTATTGTAAACATTCAGTACTTC. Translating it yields CASSSGTGGIVNIQYF. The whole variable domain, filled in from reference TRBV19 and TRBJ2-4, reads DGGITQSPKYLFRKEGQNVTLSCEQNLNHDAMYWYRQDPGQGLRLIYYSQIVNDFQKGDIAEGYSVSREKKESFPLTVTSAQKNPTAFYLCASSSGTGGIVNIQYFGAGTRLSVL.

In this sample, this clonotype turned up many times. CDR3 sequence: CASSTVLGTRLNTEAFF. The CDR3 coding sequence is TGTGCCAGCAGTACTGTTCTCGGGACAAGACTGAACACTGAAGCTTTCTTT. The gene calls are TRBV27 and TRBJ1-1; D is perhaps TRBD1 (6 bases). Trimming shortened V by 5 bases and J by 0 bases, and 19 bases separated the two germline ends. The V gene's germline CDR1 is MNHEY and CDR2 SMNVEV (reference sequence). This CDR3 has 17 residues.